These 6 T cell receptor beta chains were sequenced from one sample in a study of Graves' ophthalmopathy and Graves' hyperthyroidism. RNA served as the template for amplifying TCR beta CDR3 regions. HTBI primers served in a first-round RT-PCR, which a second-round multiplex PCR followed. Each CDR3 protein gets one entry after TCRdb re-called the multiplex PCR reads with MiXCR. The data contain about 740,000 distinct CDR3 sequences, around 40% of them seen just once; the ten biggest clones take up approximately 43%. Sequenced: peripheral blood. These receptors were obtained from an adult man with Graves' ophthalmopathy.

This clonotype came up many times. The V gene is TRBV19, the J gene TRBJ2-5; tentatively, D is TRBD1 (5 bases). CDR1 and CDR2 (germline): LNHDA, SQIVND (reference sequence). The CDR3 runs to 12 residues. Trimming cost V 9 bases and J 4 bases, with 12 bases left between them. The CDR3 DNA reads TGTGCCAGCAGTGACAGTCGAGAGACCCAGTACTTC. Protein product: CASSDSRETQYF.

The sample holds one count of this clonotype. This rearrangement joins TRBV10-2 to TRBJ1-2; D remains unclear. CDR1 is WSHSY, CDR2 SAAADI, per germline. V lost 2 bases, J lost 6 bases, and 7 bases lay in between. CDR3 length: 12 amino acids. In DNA form, the CDR3 reads TGCGCCAGCAGTGAGGTTTGGGATGGCTACACCTTC. It yields the protein CASSEVWDGYTF.

This clonotype occurred many times. The V and J genes are TRBV5-5 and TRBJ2-5, with 7 bases fitting TRBD1. The CDR3 loop spans 14 amino acids. Germline V gene data show CDR1 as SGHKS and CDR2 as YYEKEE (reference sequence). Germline trimming cut 1 base from V and 5 bases from J; bases unmatched to any gene: 5. As DNA, the CDR3 is TGTGCCAGCAGCTTGCCCCGACAGGGTGAGACCCAGTACTTC. Its protein product is CASSLPRQGETQYF.

Many counts were recorded for this clonotype. The V gene is TRBV24-1, the J gene TRBJ2-7; D possibly uses TRBD1 or TRBD2 (5 bases each). Germline loops: CDR1 KGHDR, CDR2 SFDVKD. The CDR3 is 14 amino acids. V lost 2 bases, J lost 1 base, and 8 bases lay in between. The CDR3, as DNA: TGTGCCACCAGTGATTGGGGGTCGTCCTACGAGCAGTACTTC. Protein sequence: CATSDWGSSYEQYF.

The chain has TRBV5-5 and TRBJ2-7, with D unresolved. Germline V gene data show CDR1 as SGHKS and CDR2 as YYEKEE (reference sequence). CDR3 length: 18 amino acids. V was shortened by 3 bases and J by 0 bases, with 22 bases between the two germline ends. CDR3 coding DNA: TGTGCCAGCAGCTCCCCCGACCGACTGATTAGAAACTCCTACGAGCAGTACTTC. Amino acid sequence: CASSSPDRLIRNSYEQYF. Full variable domain (outside the CDR3, taken from reference TRBV5-5 and TRBJ2-7): DAGVTQSPTHLIKTRGQQVTLRCSPISGHKSVSWYQQVLGQGPQFIFQYYEKEERGRGNFPDRFSARQFPNYSSELNVNALLLGDSALYLCASSSPDRLIRNSYEQYFGPGTRLTVT.

With respect to this clonotype: Sequence at one end of the junction differs from germline and may be a read error. The chain couples TRBV6-1 to TRBJ1-1; D gene unclear. CDR1 MNHNS and CDR2 SASEGT come from the germline V gene. This CDR3 region has 13 residues. The CDR3 reads CAISEGWDTEAFF. CDR3 DNA: TGTGCCATCAGTGAAGGTTGGGACACTGAAGCTTTCTTT.